What follows is one T cell receptor (beta chain) and its context. This clonotype turned up a few times. Its specific antigen is unknown. Within one base of it there is no much larger clone, and no base qualities were kept. Including the terminal cysteine and phenylalanine, the CDR3 comprises 14 residues. CDR3 DNA only is kept here, 42 bases in frame from base 1. The germline V gene supplies CDR1 SGHRS and CDR2 YFSETQ. Trimming accounts for 2 bases at V and 3 bases at J, while the number of junction bases matched to no gene is 5. The treatment or condition label for this specimen denotes: allogeneic hematopoietic cell transplantation with graft depleted of TCRalphabeta T cells and CD19 B cells. Transplant recipients were children who received TCRalphabeta/CD19-depleted allogeneic hematopoietic cell grafts. The entry originates in a study of T-cell reconstitution after alpha-beta-depleted transplantation in children listed by TCRdb under 2016. With regard to the full study: Using TCR repertoire profiling, the study followed T-cell immune reconstitution in a quantitative way in children after TCRalphabeta/CD19-depleted allogeneic hematopoietic cell transplantation. Findings and caveats that apply to the study as a whole: The frequencies of hyperexpanded clones fell over the following months, and after one year, T-cell counts and TCRbeta diversity were mostly attributed to newly produced T cells. About two months after transplant, the apparently early recovery of alphabetaT-cell counts reportedly depended on just several hundred clones that had expanded rapidly and came from non-depleted graft cells. In some patients, the high TCRbeta diversity seen at day 60 was put down to recipient T cells and intrathymic progenitors that had survived conditioning.

The library was prepared using PCR. Instrument used: Illumina HiSeq 2500. TCR library preparation used molecular barcoding, with unique molecular identifiers applied to normalize quantification of the TCRbeta repertoire. TCRdb reanalyzed the raw reads on its own, using fastp at Q25 for trimming and MiXCR for clone calling, and kept in-frame beta chains. One record per CDR3 amino acid sequence lists the most common genes and DNA. The sample yields about 980,000 distinct CDR3 sequences; about 29% were counted once. The ten largest clones take up over 25% of the sample. This sample comprised PBMCs, mostly from graft donor cells, obtained 360 days after TCRalphabeta/CD19-depleted stem cell transplant. This clonotype originated in a boy under two years old who had a stem cell transplant for SCID, so the T cells may come from the graft donor. The sequence links TRBV5-1 to TRBJ2-7, with 7 middle bases fitting TRBD2. The DNA is as follows: TGCGCCAGCAGCTTATTCAGCGGGGTCTACGAGCAGTACTTC. Its translation is CASSLFSGVYEQYF.